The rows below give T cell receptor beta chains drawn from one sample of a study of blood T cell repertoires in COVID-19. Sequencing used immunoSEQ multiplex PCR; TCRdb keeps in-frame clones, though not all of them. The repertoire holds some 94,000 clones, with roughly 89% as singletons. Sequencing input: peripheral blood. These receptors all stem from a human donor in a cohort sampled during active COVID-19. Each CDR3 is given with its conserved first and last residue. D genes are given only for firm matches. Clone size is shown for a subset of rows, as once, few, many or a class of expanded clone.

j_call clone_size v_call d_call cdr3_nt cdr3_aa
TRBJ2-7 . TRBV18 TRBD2 TGTGCCAGCTCACCTATCGCGGGGGACTCAGCCTACGAGCAGTACTTC CASSPIAGDSAYEQYF
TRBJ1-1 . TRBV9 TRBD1 TGTGCCAGCAGCGAACAGGGGCTTAACACTGAAGCTTTCTTT CASSEQGLNTEAFF
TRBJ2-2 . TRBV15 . TGTGCCACCAGCTATCACACCGGGGAGCTGTTTTTT CATSYHTGELFF
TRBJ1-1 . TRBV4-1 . TGCGCCAGCAGCCAAGTAACAGGGCTGAACACTGAAGCTTTCTTT CASSQVTGLNTEAFF
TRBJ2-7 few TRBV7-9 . TGTGCCAGCAGCTCGAGCTCCTACGAGCAGTACTTC CASSSSSYEQYF
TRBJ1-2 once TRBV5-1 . TGCGCCAGCAGCCCGGAGGGTTTGGCTTCACGTGGCTACACCTTC CASSPEGLASRGYTF
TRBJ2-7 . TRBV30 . TGTGCCTGGAGTGGCCGACCCCGGGGGGAGCAGTACTTC CAWSGRPRGEQYF
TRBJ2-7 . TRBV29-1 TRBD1 TGCAGCGCTAACCCTACAGGGGAAGGCGAGCAGTACTTC CSANPTGEGEQYF
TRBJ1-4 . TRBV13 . TGTGCCAGCAGCTTACGGGCAACTAATGAAAAACTGTTTTTT CASSLRATNEKLFF
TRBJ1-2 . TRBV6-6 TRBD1 TGTGCCAGCAGTCCCCGGGACAGGCTAACTAACTATGGCTACACCTTC CASSPRDRLTNYGYTF
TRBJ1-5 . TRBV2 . TGTGCCAGCACTTCAGAGCGTAGCAATCAGCCCCAGCATTTT CASTSERSNQPQHF
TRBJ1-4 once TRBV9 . TGTGCCAGCAGCCCGACCTCCGGGACTAATGAAAAACTGTTTTTT CASSPTSGTNEKLFF
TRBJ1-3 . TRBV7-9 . TGTGCCAGCAGCTTGGGCACAGGGTCTGGAAACACCATATATTTT CASSLGTGSGNTIYF
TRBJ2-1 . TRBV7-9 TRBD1 TGTGCCAGCAGTTCAAGACAGGGACCCTACAATGAGCAGTTCTTC CASSSRQGPYNEQFF
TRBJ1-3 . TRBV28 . TGTGCCAGCAGTATCTTTTCTGGAAACACCATATATTTT CASSIFSGNTIYF
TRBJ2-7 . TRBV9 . TGTGCCAGCAGCGTAGCTCCTAGCCCGAGGGGGGAGCAGTACTTC CASSVAPSPRGEQYF
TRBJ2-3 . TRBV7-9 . TGTGCCAGCAGCGGGACTGGGAGCACAGATACGCAGTATTTT CASSGTGSTDTQYF
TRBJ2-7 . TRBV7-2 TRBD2 TGTGCCAGCAGCTCGGGACTAGCGGGAGTTCTCTTCTACGAGCAGTACTTC CASSSGLAGVLFYEQYF
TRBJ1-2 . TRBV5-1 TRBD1 TGCGCCAGCAGCACGGGGGACAGTAACTATGGCTACACCTTC CASSTGDSNYGYTF
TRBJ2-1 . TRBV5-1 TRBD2 TGCGCCAGCAGCGGAAACCCGACTAGCGGGGGGGCCTGGAGCAATGAGCAGTTCTTC CASSGNPTSGGAWSNEQFF